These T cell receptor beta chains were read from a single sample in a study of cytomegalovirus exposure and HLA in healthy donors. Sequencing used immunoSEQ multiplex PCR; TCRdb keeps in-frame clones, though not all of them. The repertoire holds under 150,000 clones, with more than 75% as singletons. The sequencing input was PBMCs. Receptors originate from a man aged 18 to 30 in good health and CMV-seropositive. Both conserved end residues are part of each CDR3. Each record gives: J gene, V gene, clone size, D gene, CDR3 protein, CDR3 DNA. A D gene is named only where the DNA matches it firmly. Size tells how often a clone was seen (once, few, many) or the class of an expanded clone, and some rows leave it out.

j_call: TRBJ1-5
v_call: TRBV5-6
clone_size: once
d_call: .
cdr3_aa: CASSLFKGFSNQPQHF
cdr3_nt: TGTGCCAGCAGCTTGTTTAAGGGGTTTAGCAATCAGCCCCAGCATTTT

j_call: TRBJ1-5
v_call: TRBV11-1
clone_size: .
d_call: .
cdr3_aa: CASSSGPGDQPQHF
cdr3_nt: TGTGCCAGCAGCTCCGGACCCGGGGATCAGCCCCAGCATTTT

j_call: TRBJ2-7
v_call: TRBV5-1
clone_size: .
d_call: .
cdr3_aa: CASALGQQYEQYF
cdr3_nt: TGCGCCAGTGCTCTAGGACAGCAATACGAGCAGTACTTC

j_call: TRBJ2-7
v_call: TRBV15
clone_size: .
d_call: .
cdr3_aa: CATQERPETSYEQYF
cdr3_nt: TGTGCCACACAGGAGCGCCCGGAGACATCCTACGAGCAGTACTTC

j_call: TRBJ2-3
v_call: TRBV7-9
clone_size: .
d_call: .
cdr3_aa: CASSTSSGDTQYF
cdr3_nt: TGTGCCAGCAGCACGTCTTCCGGGGATACGCAGTATTTT

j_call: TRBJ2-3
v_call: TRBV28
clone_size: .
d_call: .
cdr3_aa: CASSLPRLNTDTQYF
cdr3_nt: TGTGCCAGCAGCCTACCGAGGCTCAACACAGATACGCAGTATTTT

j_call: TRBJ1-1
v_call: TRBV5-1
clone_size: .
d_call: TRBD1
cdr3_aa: CASSLGGQGKTEAFF
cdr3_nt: TGCGCCAGCAGCTTGGGAGGACAGGGGAAAACTGAAGCTTTCTTT

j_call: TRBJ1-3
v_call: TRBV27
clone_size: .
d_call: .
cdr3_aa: CASREQGSGNTIYF
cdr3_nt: TGTGCCAGCAGGGAACAGGGATCTGGAAACACCATATATTTT

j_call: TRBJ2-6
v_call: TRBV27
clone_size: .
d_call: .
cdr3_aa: CASGRQASNVGPSSGANVLTF
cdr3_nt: TGTGCCAGCGGACGACAGGCCTCTAATGTGGGGCCCAGCTCTGGGGCCAACGTCCTGACTTTC

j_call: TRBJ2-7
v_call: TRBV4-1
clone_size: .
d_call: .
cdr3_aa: CASSLGTSYEQYF
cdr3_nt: TGCGCCAGCAGCCTAGGGACATCCTACGAGCAGTACTTC

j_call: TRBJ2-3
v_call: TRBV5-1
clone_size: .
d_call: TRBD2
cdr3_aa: CASSLEPRLAGPDTQYF
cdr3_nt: TGCGCCAGCAGCTTGGAACCTCGACTAGCGGGCCCAGATACGCAGTATTTT

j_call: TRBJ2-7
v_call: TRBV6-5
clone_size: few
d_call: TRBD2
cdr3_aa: CASRLANTYEQYF
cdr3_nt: TGTGCCAGCAGACTAGCGAATACCTACGAGCAGTACTTC

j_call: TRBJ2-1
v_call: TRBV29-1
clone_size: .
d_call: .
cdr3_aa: CSVELGHSYNEQFF
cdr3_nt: TGCAGCGTTGAACTCGGACACAGCTACAATGAGCAGTTCTTC

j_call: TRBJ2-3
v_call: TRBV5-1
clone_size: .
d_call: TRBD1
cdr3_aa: CASSPKPRDRGKYTDTQYF
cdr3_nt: TGCGCCAGCAGCCCCAAACCCCGGGACAGGGGGAAATACACAGATACGCAGTATTTT

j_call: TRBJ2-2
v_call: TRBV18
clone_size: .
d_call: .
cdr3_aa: CASSPSGNTGELFF
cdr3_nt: TGTGCCAGCTCACCATCAGGGAACACCGGGGAGCTGTTTTTT

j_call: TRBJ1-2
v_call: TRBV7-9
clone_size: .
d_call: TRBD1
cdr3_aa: CASSSAGGGTGDGYTF
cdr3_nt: TGTGCCAGCAGCTCAGCCGGCGGAGGGACAGGGGATGGCTACACCTTC

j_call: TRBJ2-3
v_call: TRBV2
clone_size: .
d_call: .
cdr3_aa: CASSVGSLRTDTQYF
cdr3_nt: TGTGCCAGCAGTGTAGGGAGTTTGAGGACAGATACGCAGTATTTT

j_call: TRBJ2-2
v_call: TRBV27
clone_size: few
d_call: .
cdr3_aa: CASSLTTNTGELFF
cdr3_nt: TGTGCCAGCAGTCTAACTACGAACACCGGGGAGCTGTTTTTT

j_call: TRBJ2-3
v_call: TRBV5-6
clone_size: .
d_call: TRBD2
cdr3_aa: CASSLAGRGVTDTQYF
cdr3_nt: TGTGCCAGCAGCTTGGCCGGGCGGGGGGTCACAGATACGCAGTATTTT

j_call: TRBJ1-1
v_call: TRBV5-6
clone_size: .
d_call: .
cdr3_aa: CASSHGQTEAFF
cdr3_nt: TGTGCCAGCAGCCATGGACAAACTGAAGCTTTCTTT

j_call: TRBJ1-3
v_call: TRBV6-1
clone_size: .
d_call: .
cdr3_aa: CASSESQGNTIYF
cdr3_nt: TGTGCCAGCAGTGAGTCACAGGGAAACACCATATATTTT

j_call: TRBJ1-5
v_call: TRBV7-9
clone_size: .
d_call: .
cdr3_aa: CASSLGGRGQPQHF
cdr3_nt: TGTGCCAGCAGCTTAGGGGGGAGGGGTCAGCCCCAGCATTTT

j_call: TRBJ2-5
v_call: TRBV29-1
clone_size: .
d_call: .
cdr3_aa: CSAGQLAETQYF
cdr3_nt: TGCAGCGCTGGACAGTTAGCGGAGACCCAGTACTTC

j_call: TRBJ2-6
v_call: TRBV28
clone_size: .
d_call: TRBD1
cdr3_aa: CASSLQGAGANVLTF
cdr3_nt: TGTGCCAGCAGTTTACAGGGGGCTGGGGCCAACGTCCTGACTTTC

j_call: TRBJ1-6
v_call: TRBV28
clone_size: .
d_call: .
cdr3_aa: CAYAASKNNSPLHF
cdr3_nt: TGTGCTTACGCGGCGAGTAAAAATAATTCACCCCTCCACTTT

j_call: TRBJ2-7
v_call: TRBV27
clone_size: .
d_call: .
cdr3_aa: CASSLLGLQPGEQYF
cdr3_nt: TGTGCCAGCAGTTTACTGGGACTCCAGCCCGGCGAGCAGTACTTC

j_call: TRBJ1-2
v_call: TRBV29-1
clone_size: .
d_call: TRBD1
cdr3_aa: CSVATGQGTYYGYTF
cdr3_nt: TGCAGCGTTGCGACGGGACAGGGGACGTACTATGGCTACACCTTC

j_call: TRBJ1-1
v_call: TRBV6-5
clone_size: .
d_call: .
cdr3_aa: CASRAGVNTEAFF
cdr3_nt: TGTGCCAGCAGGGCAGGGGTTAACACTGAAGCTTTCTTT

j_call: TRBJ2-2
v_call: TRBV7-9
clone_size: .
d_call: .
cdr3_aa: CASSAGAASNTGELFF
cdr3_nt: TGTGCCAGCAGCGCAGGGGCCGCATCGAACACCGGGGAGCTGTTTTTT

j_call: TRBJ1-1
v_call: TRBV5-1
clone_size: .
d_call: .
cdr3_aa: CASSYRPQRNTEAFF
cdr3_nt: TGCGCCAGCAGCTACAGACCACAGAGGAACACTGAAGCTTTCTTT

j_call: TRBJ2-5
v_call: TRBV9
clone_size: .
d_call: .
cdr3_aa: CASSPYEVRKETQYF
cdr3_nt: TGTGCCAGCAGCCCCTATGAGGTCCGAAAAGAGACCCAGTACTTC

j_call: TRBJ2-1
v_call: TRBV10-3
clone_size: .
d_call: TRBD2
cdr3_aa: CAISVGLAGGSYNEQFF
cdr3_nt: TGTGCCATCAGCGTGGGACTAGCGGGAGGTTCCTACAATGAGCAGTTCTTC

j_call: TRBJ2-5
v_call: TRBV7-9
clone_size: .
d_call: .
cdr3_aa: CASSLSMYQETQYF
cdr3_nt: TGTGCCAGCAGCTTATCAATGTACCAAGAGACCCAGTACTTC

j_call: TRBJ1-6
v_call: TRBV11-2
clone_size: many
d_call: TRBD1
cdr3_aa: CASSSDRGNSPLHF
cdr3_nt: TGTGCCAGCAGCTCAGACAGGGGAAATTCACCCCTCCACTTT

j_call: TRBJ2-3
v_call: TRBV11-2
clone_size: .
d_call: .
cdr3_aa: CASSKTGTSTDTQYF
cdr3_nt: TGTGCCAGCAGCAAAACCGGGACTAGCACAGATACGCAGTATTTT

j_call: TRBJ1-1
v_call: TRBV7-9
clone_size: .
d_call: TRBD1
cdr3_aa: CASSMTGGNTEAFF
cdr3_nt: TGTGCCAGCAGCATGACAGGGGGCAACACTGAAGCTTTCTTT

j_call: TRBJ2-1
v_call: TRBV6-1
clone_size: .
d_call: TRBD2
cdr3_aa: CASSESGGGREKFF
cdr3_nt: TGTGCCAGCAGTGAATCCGGCGGGGGGAGGGAAAAGTTCTTC

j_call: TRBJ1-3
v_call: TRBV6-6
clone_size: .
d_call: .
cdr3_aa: CASSTESGNTIYF
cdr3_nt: TGTGCCAGCAGTACAGAGTCTGGAAACACCATATATTTT

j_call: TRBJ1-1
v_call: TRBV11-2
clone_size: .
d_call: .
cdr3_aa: CASSSGGTEAFF
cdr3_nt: TGTGCCAGCAGCTCCGGGGGCACTGAAGCTTTCTTT

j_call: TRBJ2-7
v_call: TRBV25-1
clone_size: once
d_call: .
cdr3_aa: CARRTREPTYEQYF
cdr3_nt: TGTGCCAGAAGAACCCGGGAGCCTACCTACGAGCAGTACTTC

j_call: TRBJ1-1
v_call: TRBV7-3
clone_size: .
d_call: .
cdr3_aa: CASSPAGGTEAFF
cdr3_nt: TGTGCCAGCAGCCCGGCCGGGGGTACTGAAGCTTTCTTT

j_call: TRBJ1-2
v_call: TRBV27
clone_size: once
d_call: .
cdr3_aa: CASRQGFYGYTF
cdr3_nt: TGTGCCAGCAGGCAGGGCTTCTATGGCTACACCTTC

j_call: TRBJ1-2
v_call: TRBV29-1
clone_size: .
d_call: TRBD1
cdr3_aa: CSVEDSGRPGQGRGYTF
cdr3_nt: TGCAGCGTTGAAGATTCCGGGCGACCGGGACAGGGGAGAGGCTACACCTTC

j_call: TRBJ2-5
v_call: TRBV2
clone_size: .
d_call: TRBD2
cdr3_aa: CASSEQRGGRETQYF
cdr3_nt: TGTGCCAGCAGTGAGCAGCGGGGGGGCAGAGAGACCCAGTACTTC

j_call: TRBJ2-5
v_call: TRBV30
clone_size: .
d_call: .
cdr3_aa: CAWREPGAKETQYF
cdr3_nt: TGTGCCTGGAGGGAACCAGGGGCTAAAGAGACCCAGTACTTC

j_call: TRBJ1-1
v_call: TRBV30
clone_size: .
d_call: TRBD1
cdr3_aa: CAWSKGGWTEAFF
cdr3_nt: TGTGCCTGGAGCAAAGGGGGCTGGACTGAAGCTTTCTTT

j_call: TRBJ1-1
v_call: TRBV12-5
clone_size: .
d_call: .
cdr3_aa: CASGLGREGSEAFF
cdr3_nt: TGTGCTAGTGGTTTGGGTAGGGAGGGCAGTGAAGCTTTCTTT

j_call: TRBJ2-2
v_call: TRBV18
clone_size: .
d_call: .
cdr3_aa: CASSPLSGSGPNTGELFF
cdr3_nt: TGTGCCAGCTCACCGCTATCAGGAAGCGGCCCCAACACCGGGGAGCTGTTTTTT

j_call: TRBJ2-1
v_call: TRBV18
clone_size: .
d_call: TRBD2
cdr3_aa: CASSPRGGVSEQFF
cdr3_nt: TGTGCCAGCTCACCTCGGGGAGGGGTCAGTGAGCAGTTCTTC

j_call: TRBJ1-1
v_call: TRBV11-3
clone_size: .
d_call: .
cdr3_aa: CASSLVGENTEAFF
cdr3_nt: TGTGCCAGCAGCTTAGTAGGGGAGAACACTGAAGCTTTCTTT

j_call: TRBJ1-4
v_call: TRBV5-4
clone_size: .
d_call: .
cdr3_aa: CASSFFNVEGRGKLFF
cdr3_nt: TGTGCCAGCAGCTTTTTTAACGTCGAAGGAAGGGGAAAACTGTTTTTT

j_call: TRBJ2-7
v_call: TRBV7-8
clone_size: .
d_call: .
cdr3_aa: CASSLGGLAREQYF
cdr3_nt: TGTGCCAGCAGCTTAGGCGGCCTTGCCCGGGAGCAGTACTTC

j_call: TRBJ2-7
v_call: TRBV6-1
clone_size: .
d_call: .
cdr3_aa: CASSEQGKREQYF
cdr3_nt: TGTGCCAGCAGTGAACAGGGGAAGAGAGAGCAGTACTTC

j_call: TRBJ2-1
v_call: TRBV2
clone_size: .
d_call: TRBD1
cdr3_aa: CASRETGGTYNEQFF
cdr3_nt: TGTGCCAGCAGGGAGACAGGGGGCACCTACAATGAGCAGTTCTTC

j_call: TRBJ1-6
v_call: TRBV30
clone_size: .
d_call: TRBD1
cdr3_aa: CAWSAGTGRYSPLHF
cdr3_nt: TGTGCCTGGAGTGCCGGGACAGGGCGATATTCACCCCTCCACTTT

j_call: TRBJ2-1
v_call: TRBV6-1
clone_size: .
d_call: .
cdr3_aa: CASSGVEGAAYNEQFF
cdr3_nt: TGTGCCAGCAGTGGGGTGGAGGGGGCGGCCTACAATGAGCAGTTCTTC

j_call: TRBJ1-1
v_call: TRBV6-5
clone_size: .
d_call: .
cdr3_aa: CASSYSVEDTEAFF
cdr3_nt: TGTGCCAGCAGTTATAGCGTGGAGGACACTGAAGCTTTCTTT

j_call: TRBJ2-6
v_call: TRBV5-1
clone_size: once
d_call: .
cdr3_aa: CASSFQSQGGRGANVLTF
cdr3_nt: TGCGCCAGCAGCTTTCAATCACAGGGCGGACGGGGGGCCAACGTCCTGACTTTC

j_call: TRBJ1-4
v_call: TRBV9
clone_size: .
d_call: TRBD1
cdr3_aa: CASSVAGRGREKLFF
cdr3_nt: TGTGCCAGCAGCGTAGCTGGCAGGGGGCGCGAAAAACTGTTTTTT